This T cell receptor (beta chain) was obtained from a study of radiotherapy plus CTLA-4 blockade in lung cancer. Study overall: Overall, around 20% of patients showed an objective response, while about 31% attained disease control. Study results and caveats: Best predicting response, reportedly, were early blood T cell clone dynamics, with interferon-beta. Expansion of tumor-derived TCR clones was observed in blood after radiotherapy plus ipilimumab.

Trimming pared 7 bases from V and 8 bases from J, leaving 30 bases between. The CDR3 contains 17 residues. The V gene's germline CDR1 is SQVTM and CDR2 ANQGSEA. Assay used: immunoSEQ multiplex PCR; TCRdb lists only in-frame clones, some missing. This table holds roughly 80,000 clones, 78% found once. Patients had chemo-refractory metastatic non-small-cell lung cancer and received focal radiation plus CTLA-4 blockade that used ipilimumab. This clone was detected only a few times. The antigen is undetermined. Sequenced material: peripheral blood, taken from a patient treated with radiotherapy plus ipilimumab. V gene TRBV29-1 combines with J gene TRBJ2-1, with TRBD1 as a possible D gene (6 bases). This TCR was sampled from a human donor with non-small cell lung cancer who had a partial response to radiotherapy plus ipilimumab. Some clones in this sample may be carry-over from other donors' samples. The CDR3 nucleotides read TGCAGCGCCCCCGATGCGAGGAAGCCTCACCGACAGGATGAGCAGTTCTTC. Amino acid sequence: CSAPDARKPHRQDEQFF.